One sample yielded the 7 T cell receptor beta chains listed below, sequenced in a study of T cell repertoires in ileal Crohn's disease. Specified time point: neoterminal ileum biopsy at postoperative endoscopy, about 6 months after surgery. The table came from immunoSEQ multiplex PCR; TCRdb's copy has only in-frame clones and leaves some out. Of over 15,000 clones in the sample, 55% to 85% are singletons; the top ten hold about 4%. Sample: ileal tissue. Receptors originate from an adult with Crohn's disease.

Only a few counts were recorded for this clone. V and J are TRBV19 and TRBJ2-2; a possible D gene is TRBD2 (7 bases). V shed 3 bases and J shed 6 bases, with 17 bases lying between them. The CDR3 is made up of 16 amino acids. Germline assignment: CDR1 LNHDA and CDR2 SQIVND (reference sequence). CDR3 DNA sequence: TGTGCCAGTAGTATTCTATTAGGGGGGGCCCCCGGGGAGCTGTTTTTT. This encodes CASSILLGGAPGELFF.

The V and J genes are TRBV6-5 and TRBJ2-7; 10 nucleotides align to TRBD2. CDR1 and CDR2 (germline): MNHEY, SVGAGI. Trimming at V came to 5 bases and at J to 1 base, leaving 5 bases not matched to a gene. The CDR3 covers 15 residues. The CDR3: CASSLAGAQSYEQYF. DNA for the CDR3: TGTGCCAGCAGTCTAGCGGGGGCGCAATCCTACGAGCAGTACTTC.

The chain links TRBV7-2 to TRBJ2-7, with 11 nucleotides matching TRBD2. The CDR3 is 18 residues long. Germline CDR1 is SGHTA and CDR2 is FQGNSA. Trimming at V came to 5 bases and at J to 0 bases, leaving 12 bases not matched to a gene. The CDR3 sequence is CASSPRPSGGSSSYEQYF. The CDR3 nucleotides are TGTGCCAGCAGCCCCAGGCCTAGCGGGGGGTCCAGCTCCTACGAGCAGTACTTC.

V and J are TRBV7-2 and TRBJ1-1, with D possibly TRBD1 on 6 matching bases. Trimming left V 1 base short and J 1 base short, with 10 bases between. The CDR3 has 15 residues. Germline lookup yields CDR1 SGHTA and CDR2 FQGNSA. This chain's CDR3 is CASSLVGGANTEAFF. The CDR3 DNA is TGTGCCAGCAGCTTAGTTGGGGGGGCGAACACTGAAGCTTTCTTT. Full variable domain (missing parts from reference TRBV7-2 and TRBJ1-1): GAGVSQSPSNKVTEKGKDVELRCDPISGHTALYWYRQSLGQGLEFLIYFQGNSAPDKSGLPSDRFSAERTGGSVSTLTIQRTQQEDSAVYLCASSLVGGANTEAFFGQGTRLTVV.

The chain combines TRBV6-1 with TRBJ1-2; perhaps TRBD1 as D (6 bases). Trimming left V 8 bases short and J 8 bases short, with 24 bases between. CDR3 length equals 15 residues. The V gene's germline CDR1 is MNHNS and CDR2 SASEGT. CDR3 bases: TGTGCCAGCGAAGTAGACAGGCAACCCAAACGCGGCTACACCTTC. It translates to CASEVDRQPKRGYTF.

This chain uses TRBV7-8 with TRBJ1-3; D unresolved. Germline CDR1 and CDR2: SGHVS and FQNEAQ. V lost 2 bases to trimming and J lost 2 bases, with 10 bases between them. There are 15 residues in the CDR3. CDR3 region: CASSLTGNTGNTIYF. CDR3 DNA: TGTGCCAGCAGCTTAACGGGGAACACTGGAAACACCATATATTTT. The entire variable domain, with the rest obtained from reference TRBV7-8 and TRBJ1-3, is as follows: GAGVSQSPRYKVAKRGQDVALRCDPISGHVSLFWYQQALGQGPEFLTYFQNEAQLDKSGLPSDRFFAERPEGSVSTLKIQRTQQEDSAVYLCASSLTGNTGNTIYFGEGSWLTVV.

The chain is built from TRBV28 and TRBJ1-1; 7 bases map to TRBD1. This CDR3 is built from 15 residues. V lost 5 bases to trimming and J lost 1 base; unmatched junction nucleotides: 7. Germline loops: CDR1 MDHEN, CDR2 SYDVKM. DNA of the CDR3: TGTGCCAGCAGTCGACAGGGACTTGCGAACACTGAAGCTTTCTTT. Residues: CASSRQGLANTEAFF.